This T cell receptor beta chain was sequenced in a study of OX40 agonist ivuxolimab in advanced cancers. Study-level background: Intravenous ivuxolimab was administered to patients every 2 weeks at 0.01 to 10 mg/kg.

The cohort excluded patients with autoimmune disease history or systemic immunosuppression. The CDR3 covers 14 residues. V lost 3 bases and J 3 bases, leaving 12 bases between the germline ends. CDR1 and CDR2 (germline): SGHDT, YYEEEE. Note on this clone: Its target is not known.

Study-wide results and limits: More expanded clones were seen, on average, in CD8+ T cells than in CD4+.

The method was immunoSEQ multiplex PCR; TCRdb's version includes in-frame clones alone and lacks a portion of them. The sample gives about 17,000 clones, about 88% of which show up once; roughly 25% is in the top ten. The TCR originated in an adult with an advanced solid tumor such as melanoma, head and neck, liver or kidney cancer. Sequenced material: CD4+ or CD8+ T cells sorted from blood, taken in a trial of the OX40 agonist ivuxolimab. The chain combines TRBV5-6 with TRBJ1-1, with D unclear. The CDR3 region has the DNA TGTGCCAGCAGCTACGGACTTGCGGACACTGAAGCTTTCTTT. It translates to CASSYGLADTEAFF.